Presented here are 26 T cell receptor beta chains from one specimen sequenced in a study of graft-versus-host responses after intestinal transplantation. Using immunoSEQ multiplex PCR, the repertoire was profiled, and TCRdb retains in-frame clones only, with some absent. Altogether 15,000 to 20,000 clones are present, 90% being singletons, with the ten largest covering under 2%. The sample consisted of PBMCs, taken more than 350 days after transplant. The receptors here all came from a human patient who received an intestinal transplant, so some T cells may come from the graft donor.

The chain couples TRBV2 to TRBJ1-4; D unclear. This CDR3 is built from 12 residues. V lost 3 bases and J lost 7, with 6 bases in between. Germline V gene data show CDR1 as SNHLY and CDR2 as FYNNEI. CDR3 residues: CASSENTEKLFF. Written as DNA, the CDR3 is TGTGCCAGCAGTGAGAATACTGAAAAACTGTTTTTT.

This chain joins TRBV6-1 and TRBJ2-5; no clear D gene. Trimming pared 3 bases from V and 0 bases from J, leaving 5 bases between. Germline CDR1 and CDR2: MNHNS and SASEGT. The CDR3 has 13 residues. The CDR3 DNA reads as TGTGCCAGCAGTGATGACTACCAAGAGACCCAGTACTTC. Its translation: CASSDDYQETQYF.

V gene TRBV9 combines with J gene TRBJ2-3; 13 bases line up with TRBD2. This CDR3 contains 16 residues. Losses at the gene ends were 6 bases for V and 4 bases for J; bases not matched to a gene: 8. Germline loops: CDR1 SGDLS, CDR2 YYNGEE. The CDR3, as DNA: TGTGCCAGCACCACAGGGACTAGCGGGGACCCAGATACGCAGTATTTT. Residues: CASTTGTSGDPDTQYF. Full variable domain (missing parts from reference TRBV9 and TRBJ2-3): DSGVTQTPKHLITATGQRVTLRCSPRSGDLSVYWYQQSLDQGLQFLIQYYNGEERAKGNILERFSAQQFPDLHSELNLSSLELGDSALYFCASTTGTSGDPDTQYFGPGTRLTVL.

The chain is built from TRBV11-2 and TRBJ2-5, with D possibly called TRBD1 or TRBD2 (5 bases each). The CDR3 length is 11 residues. Germline V lookup: CDR1 SGHAT, CDR2 FQNNGV. The V end was cut by 4 bases, the J end by 9 bases, with 9 bases between. In DNA form, the CDR3 reads TGTGCCAGCAGCTCGGGGCCCCCCCAGTACTTC. It specifies CASSSGPPQYF. Together with reference TRBV11-2 and TRBJ2-5, the CDR3 gives the full variable domain: EAGVAQSPRYKIIEKRQSVAFWCNPISGHATLYWYQQILGQGPKLLIQFQNNGVVDDSQLPKDRFSAERLKGVDSTLKIQPAKLEDSAVYLCASSSGPPQYFGPGTRLLVL.

This clone was observed a handful of times. This chain links TRBV16 with TRBJ1-5; D is perhaps TRBD1 (5 bases). The CDR3 covers 17 residues. Germline assignment: CDR1 KGHSY and CDR2 FQNENV. The ends were cut back, 0 bases at V and 5 bases at J, with 17 bases in the middle. For the CDR3, the DNA is TGTGCCAGCAGCCAATCGGGGGGGGAGGTCCGCCATCAGCCCCAGCATTTT. Its protein product is CASSQSGGEVRHQPQHF. Drawing the rest from reference TRBV16 and TRBJ1-5, the complete variable domain is GEEVAQTPKHLVRGEGQKAKLYCAPIKGHSYVFWYQQVLKNEFKFLISFQNENVFDETGMPKERFSAKCLPNSPCSLEIQATKLEDSAVYFCASSQSGGEVRHQPQHFGDGTRLSIL.

The genes are TRBV6-1 and TRBJ2-6; D perhaps matches TRBD2 (5 bases). V was pared by 4 bases and J by 1 base, with 8 bases between. The CDR3 has 15 residues. Germline V lookup: CDR1 MNHNS, CDR2 SASEGT. The CDR3 sequence: CASSAEVSGANVLTF. DNA of the CDR3: TGTGCCAGCAGTGCGGAGGTTTCTGGGGCCAACGTCCTGACTTTC.

This chain joins TRBV7-9 and TRBJ2-5; 8 bases line up with TRBD2. Trimming cost V 2 bases and J 3 bases; bases outside gene matches: 5. Germline V gives CDR1 SEHNR, CDR2 FQNEAQ (reference sequence). The CDR3 spans 15 residues. In DNA, the CDR3 is TGTGCCAGCAGCTTAAAACTAGCGGATAAAGAGACCCAGTACTTC. It is translated as CASSLKLADKETQYF.

The chain has TRBV4-1 and TRBJ2-3; TRBD1 or TRBD2 may be the D gene (5 bases each). The CDR3 extends over 17 amino acids. Germline loops: CDR1 MGHRA, CDR2 YSYEKL. V lost 2 bases and J 1 base, leaving 16 bases between the germline ends. The CDR3 protein is CASSQPAGQGGTDTQYF. The DNA for the CDR3 is TGCGCCAGCAGCCAACCGGCTGGGCAGGGAGGCACAGATACGCAGTATTTT.

The rearrangement links TRBV6-6 to TRBJ1-6; a weak D match, TRBD1 (5 bases). This CDR3 has 14 amino acids. The ends were cut back, 8 bases at V and 6 bases at J, with 14 bases in the middle. The germline V gene encodes CDR1 MNHNY and CDR2 SVGAGI (reference sequence). The CDR3 DNA is TGTGCCAGCTATGTGGGGGGGAGTAATTCACCCCTCCACTTT. It is translated as CASYVGGSNSPLHF.

This sequence joins TRBV5-5 and TRBJ2-3; a possible D gene is TRBD1 (5 bases). This CDR3 spans 14 amino acids. V dropped 0 bases and J dropped 10 bases, with 15 bases sitting between them. Germline-derived CDR1 and CDR2 are SGHKS and YYEKEE (reference sequence). For the CDR3, the DNA is TGTGCCAGCAGCTTGGACCAGGGTTCCTGGGCGCAGTATTTT. It encodes CASSLDQGSWAQYF.

This chain uses TRBV2 with TRBJ2-7; the match to TRBD2 covers 9 bases. The V gene's germline CDR1 is SNHLY and CDR2 FYNNEI. There are 15 residues in the CDR3. V was pared by 1 base and J by 3 bases, with 4 bases of the junction left unmatched. The CDR3 DNA follows: TGTGCCAGCAGTGAAGAGGCGGGGGGGAACTACGAGCAGTACTTC. Residues: CASSEEAGGNYEQYF.

This clone has ten or more counts. The chain uses TRBV11-2 and TRBJ2-7; TRBD2 matches at 12 bases. V lost 1 base and J lost 6; bases outside the gene matches: 1. The CDR3 sequence is 14 residues long. Germline CDR1 SGHAT, CDR2 FQNNGV. The CDR3 loop is CASSLGTSGTEQYF. The CDR3 DNA reads TGTGCCAGCAGCTTAGGGACTAGCGGGACCGAGCAGTACTTC.

This clone ranks as large (0.1 to 1%). CDR3 nucleotides: TGTGCCAGCAGTTTACAGGGGACCCAGGGCGGCGAGCAGTACTTC. This sequence encodes CASSLQGTQGGEQYF. The chain has TRBV6-5 and TRBJ2-7, with TRBD1 identical over 7 bases. This CDR3 has 15 amino acids. J gave up 6 bases and V 4 bases, and 12 bases lay outside the gene matches. Germline V gene data show CDR1 as MNHEY and CDR2 as SVGAGI.

This chain connects TRBV19 to TRBJ2-7; 7 bases match TRBD1. This CDR3 contains 12 residues. Germline CDR1 is LNHDA and CDR2 is SQIVND (reference sequence). V was pared by 10 bases and J by 1 base, with 4 bases of the junction left unmatched. For the CDR3, the DNA is TGTGCCACCCGGGACAGATCCTACGAGCAGTACTTC. Translating it yields CATRDRSYEQYF.

V is TRBV11-2 and J is TRBJ2-3, with D possibly being TRBD1 or TRBD2 (5 bases each). The ends were cut back, 5 bases at V and 1 base at J, with 16 bases in the middle. The CDR3 runs 16 residues. Germline assignment: CDR1 SGHAT and CDR2 FQNNGV. The CDR3: CASSVDGDGGTDTQYF. The CDR3 nucleotides read TGTGCCAGCAGCGTCGACGGGGACGGGGGCACAGATACGCAGTATTTT.

This clone was recorded a few times. The genes are TRBV9 and TRBJ2-7; TRBD2 matches 7 bases. The CDR3 covers 15 residues. V was pared by 4 bases and J by 2 bases, with 9 bases of the junction left unmatched. In germline, CDR1 is SGDLS, CDR2 YYNGEE. The CDR3 region is CASSPQAGHPYEQYF. The CDR3, as DNA: TGTGCCAGCAGCCCCCAAGCGGGGCACCCCTACGAGCAGTACTTC.

By proportion, this clone is medium-sized. The chain couples TRBV10-3 to TRBJ1-3; tentative D call: TRBD1 (6 bases). The germline V gene encodes CDR1 ENHRY and CDR2 SYGVKD. Trimming stripped 8 bases from V and 4 bases from J, with 12 bases between. This CDR3 has 13 amino acids. The CDR3 region is CAIGGTRGNTIYF. For the CDR3, the DNA is TGTGCCATCGGGGGGACACGAGGAAACACCATATATTTT.

The rearrangement joins TRBV15 to TRBJ2-6; D is tentatively TRBD1 or TRBD2 (5 bases each). The V gene's germline CDR1 is LNHNV and CDR2 YYDKDF (reference sequence). This CDR3 spans 16 amino acids. The V end was cut by 1 base, the J end by 4 bases, with 11 bases between. The CDR3 here is CATSRVGRGGANVLTF. The CDR3 DNA is TGTGCCACCAGCAGAGTGGGGCGCGGGGGGGCCAACGTCCTGACTTTC.

The chain links TRBV5-6 to TRBJ2-7, with a possible D match to TRBD2 (7 bases). Trimming cost V 4 bases and J 5 bases, with 13 bases left between them. The CDR3 loop spans 13 amino acids. The germline V gene encodes CDR1 SGHDT and CDR2 YYEEEE. CDR3 DNA: TGTGCCAGCAGCCCAGACGGGGGGCACGAGCAGTACTTC. This gives the protein CASSPDGGHEQYF.

V usage is TRBV9 and J usage is TRBJ2-5; 7 positions agree with TRBD2. After removal of 3 bases from V and 2 bases from J, the junction contained 7 bases not matched to a gene. The length of the CDR3 is 15 residues. Germline loops: CDR1 SGDLS, CDR2 YYNGEE. The CDR3 spells CASSGGGGAQETQYF. As DNA, the CDR3 is TGTGCCAGCAGCGGGGGGGGAGGGGCACAAGAGACCCAGTACTTC.

V and J are TRBV4-1 and TRBJ2-7, with 9 bases identical to TRBD1. The CDR3 is 15 residues long. Looked up from germline, CDR1 is MGHRA and CDR2 is YSYEKL. V lost 1 base to trimming and J lost 3 bases; unmatched junction nucleotides: 4. In DNA, the CDR3 is TGCGCCAGCAGCCAAGCTCCGGGACAGGGCTACGAGCAGTACTTC. Its translation: CASSQAPGQGYEQYF.

This chain links TRBV9 with TRBJ2-2; 9 bases match TRBD2. This CDR3 is built from 15 residues. The germline V gene has CDR1 SGDLS and CDR2 YYNGEE. With V trimmed by 0 bases and J by 5 bases, 2 bases remained unmatched. CDR3 coding DNA: TGTGCCAGCAGCGTAGCTACTAGCGGGACCGGGGAGCTGTTTTTT. Translating it yields CASSVATSGTGELFF.

The chain joins TRBV20-1 to TRBJ2-7, with D perhaps given as TRBD1 or TRBD2 (5 bases each). Germline CDR1 and CDR2: DFQATT and SNEGSKA (reference sequence). There are 11 residues in the CDR3. The CDR3 is CLVGDPYEQYF. CDR3 DNA sequence: TGCCTCGTAGGGGACCCCTACGAGCAGTACTTC.

The CDR3 DNA sequence: TGTGCCAGCAGTTACTCCGGGACAGGGGCAGATACGCAGTATTTT. Residues: CASSYSGTGADTQYF. The chain couples TRBV6-5 to TRBJ2-3, with 10 positions matching TRBD1. V was pared by 0 bases and J by 4 bases, with 1 base of the junction left unmatched. Germline V lookup: CDR1 MNHEY, CDR2 SVGAGI. The CDR3 loop spans 15 amino acids.

The table lists this clone with a count of one. The V and J genes are TRBV10-1 and TRBJ2-1; 7 nucleotides align to TRBD1. Germline V gene sequence: CDR1 WNHNN, CDR2 SYGVQD (reference sequence). CDR3 length: 14 residues. J lost 0 bases, V lost 10 bases, and 6 bases had no gene match. CDR3 amino acids: CAIMGQNSYNEQFF. As DNA, the CDR3 is TGCGCCATTATGGGACAGAACTCCTACAATGAGCAGTTCTTC.

The genes are TRBV28 and TRBJ2-1; D gene ambiguous. The CDR3 is made up of 11 amino acids. Germline lookup yields CDR1 MDHEN and CDR2 SYDVKM. The V end was cut by 10 bases, the J end by 4 bases, with 8 bases between. The CDR3 nucleotides read TGTGCCACCGAAGATTACAATGAGCAGTTCTTC. Amino acids: CATEDYNEQFF.